This is a list of T cell receptor beta chains from one sample in a study of blood T cell repertoires in COVID-19. The assay was immunoSEQ multiplex PCR, and TCRdb's table has in-frame clones only and misses some. Of 80,000 to 130,000 clones in the sample, around 90% were seen once. Sequenced input: peripheral blood. Receptors were obtained from a woman aged 60-70 years with acute or convalescent COVID-19. Both conserved end residues are part of each CDR3. Expanded clones are given a class, and other clones once, few, many or no size at all.

J: TRBJ2-3
V: TRBV15
size: once
CDR3: CATSSQHRDRVVDTQYF

J: TRBJ2-3
V: TRBV7-2
size: NA
CDR3: CASSREDTQYF

J: TRBJ1-2
V: TRBV5-1
size: few
CDR3: CASSLGTGTPANYGYTF

J: TRBJ1-6
V: TRBV10-3
size: NA
CDR3: CAITGSNNSPLHF

J: TRBJ1-1
V: TRBV5-1
size: once
CDR3: CASSQKTGMNTEAFF

J: TRBJ2-3
V: TRBV7-9
size: few
CDR3: CASSPRYSDNTQYF

J: TRBJ1-1
V: TRBV5-1
size: NA
CDR3: CASSFGLLPTGQENTEAFF

J: TRBJ2-7
V: TRBV28
size: NA
CDR3: CASRALLAGHEQYF

J: TRBJ1-5
V: TRBV19
size: NA
CDR3: CASSRQSLSNQPQHF

J: TRBJ1-6
V: TRBV11-2
size: NA
CDR3: CASSQGARSPLHF

J: TRBJ1-2
V: TRBV19
size: NA
CDR3: CASSTVTGTSDGYTF

J: TRBJ1-6
V: TRBV20-1
size: NA
CDR3: CSASMGTDNSPLHF

J: TRBJ2-2
V: TRBV7-8
size: NA
CDR3: CASSQLRATNTGELFF

J: TRBJ1-2
V: TRBV28
size: NA
CDR3: CASSWGTVTNYGYTF

J: TRBJ2-3
V: TRBV7-9
size: NA
CDR3: CASSSRGGDTQYF

J: TRBJ1-5
V: TRBV7-2
size: NA
CDR3: CASSQWPGRINQPQHF

J: TRBJ2-1
V: TRBV4-1
size: NA
CDR3: CASSQARGPYNEQFF

J: TRBJ1-1
V: TRBV21-1
size: NA
CDR3: CASSPWNTEAFF

J: TRBJ1-3
V: TRBV5-4
size: NA
CDR3: CASSLDRAGNTIYF

J: TRBJ1-4
V: TRBV28
size: NA
CDR3: CASRQGSNNEKLFF

J: TRBJ2-5
V: TRBV5-1
size: NA
CDR3: CASSFSGTETQYF

J: TRBJ1-1
V: TRBV3-1/TRBV3-2
size: NA
CDR3: CASSPFLGTEAFF

J: TRBJ1-1
V: TRBV6-1
size: NA
CDR3: CASSEFGGDTEAFF

J: TRBJ2-2
V: TRBV15
size: NA
CDR3: CATSRRSTGELFF